This T cell receptor beta chain was recovered during a study of cytomegalovirus exposure and HLA in healthy donors. Study-level points and caveats: Looking again later, the authors saw that most CMV-associated TCR beta chains seemed HLA-restricted. The likely explanation for a cluster of highly shared sequence variants was sequencing artifact. Upon later analysis, HLA-associated TCR beta chains proved more clonally expanded than other, equally common chains.

A note on this clone: Its specificity is unknown. At the DNA level, this CDR3 is encoded by other sequences in the same sample as well.

Healthy people donating bone marrow made up the donors. The CDR3 runs to 15 residues. Germline-derived CDR1 and CDR2 are SGHDT and YYEEEE. The V and J ends lost 0 bases and 3 bases, in that order; junction bases with no gene match: 3. Use of 60 Vbeta and 13 Jbeta primers characterized the PCR. The assay was immunoSEQ multiplex PCR, and TCRdb's table has in-frame clones only and misses some. The table includes tens of thousands of clones, about two thirds detected once. The chain links TRBV5-6 to TRBJ1-5; 7 bases map to TRBD1. The material sequenced was PBMCs. The source is a man aged 50-59 years in good health and CMV-seronegative. In DNA, the CDR3 is TGTGCCAGCAGCTTGGAGGGGGCGGACAATCAGCCCCAGCATTTT. Residues: CASSLEGADNQPQHF.